This TCR beta chain was captured in a study of blood T cell repertoires in COVID-19 (dated by TCRdb to the early 2020s). Regarding the research as a whole: Samples covering the acute and convalescent phases of COVID-19 were provided by collaborators in the United States, Italy and Spain. Subjects who had been exposed to COVID-19, were actively infected with it, or had recovered from it provided the deeply sampled blood TCRbeta repertoires that made up the dataset. Sample metadata almost always included a de-identified subject ID, COVID-19 status, age in years and sex. Where available, HLA class I and class II types were obtained from metadata supplied by the sample provider rather than from assay-based typing. The samples were drawn from two sources: the first 160 participants of the ongoing ImmuneRACE study, and 950 to 1,500 subjects contributed by 6 global collaborators. The material from the prospective study consisted of cDNA or gDNA derived from T cells, B-cell-depleted T cells, or PBMCs. A freely available public database, intended as a resource for researchers studying the immune response to SARS-CoV-2, is where the repertoires were released.

V is cut by 1 base and J by 4 bases, and the space between the germline ends is 8 bases. Reading from cysteine to phenylalanine, the CDR3 counts 14 amino acids. The only DNA kept is the CDR3, 42 bases in frame from the first base. CDR1 and CDR2, looked up from the germline V gene, are SGHTA and FQGNSA. Turning to this clone: Its binding antigen is unknown. Base qualities are not at hand, and no much larger clone is one base apart.

The study at large found these results: How much clinical and demographic metadata was included differed by source and by participant, and the metadata was provided uncurated.

TCRbeta CDR3 regions were amplified from genomic DNA using the immunoSEQ Assay, a bias-controlled multiplex PCR. In the paper's pipeline: The number of nucleated cells in each sample was estimated by amplification of reference gene primers within the assay. Sequence reads were collapsed and filtered to measure the absolute abundance of every unique TCRbeta CDR3 rearrangement. Productive Simpson clonality was computed per sample as the square root of Simpson's diversity index over productive rearrangements. TCRdb carries this immuneACCESS record with in-frame sequences only. Its versions omit some clonotypes, under half of them owing to an unresolved V gene in the studies checked, with the rest unexplained. V, J and clone size are taken as reported in that table, and D and trimming were inferred from the DNA itself. A total of around 150,000 clones appear in this sample, approximately 80% of them only once. The ten most abundant clones make up 4.5% to 6% of the sample.

Collaborating institutions collected whole blood in K2EDTA tubes following their own protocols. Collaborator samples were shipped for TCRbeta analysis as frozen whole blood, isolated PBMCs, or DNA extracted from either sample type. In this chain, TRBV7-2 is recombined with TRBJ1-5, with the identity of the D gene unclear. The sample consisted of peripheral blood. The TCR was taken from a woman in her fifties or sixties with acute or convalescent COVID-19. The CDR3 is CASSLVEGNQPQHF. The DNA sequence is as follows: TGTGCCAGCAGCTTAGTGGAGGGAAATCAGCCCCAGCATTTT.